This T cell receptor beta chain emerged from a study of shared clonotypes between healthy human individuals. Study outcomes and limitations: The study found about 4.6% of naive CD4 clonotypes shared across a handful of donors. Generation of non-shared clonotypes was less probable than generation of clonotypes shared by all four donors.

Notes on this clone: What it binds is unknown.

All donors were healthy HIV-negative adults lacking recent acute infections or vaccinations. Profiling relied on immunoSEQ multiplex PCR, and the TCRdb table lists in-frame clones only, not all of them. The repertoire holds millions of clones, with over 85% as singletons. The clonotype comes from a man between 18 and 35 years old in good health. Some clones in this sample may be carry-over from other donors' samples. The sample was naive CD4+ T cells from PBMCs. Described subset: CD45RA+ positively selected.

This CDR3 reads CASSQDLTLTSGSTYEQYF. CDR3 in DNA: TGTGCCAGCAGCCAAGATCTTACCCTGACTAGCGGGAGTACCTACGAGCAGTACTTC. The genes are TRBV14 and TRBJ2-7; TRBD2 matches 12 bases. Germline CDR1 SGHDN, CDR2 FVKESK. The CDR3 spans 19 residues. After removal of 0 bases from V and 2 bases from J, the junction contained 11 bases not matched to a gene.